The 25 T cell receptor beta chains presented below share a single source sample, sequenced in a study of blood T cell repertoires in COVID-19. The table came from immunoSEQ multiplex PCR; TCRdb's copy has only in-frame clones and leaves some out. The sample contains about 440,000 clones, about 89% of which appear only once. The sequenced sample was peripheral blood. These receptors were collected from a woman in her thirties with acute or convalescent COVID-19.

The table lists this clone with a count of one. The rearrangement joins TRBV6-2 or TRBV6-3 to TRBJ1-3; D uncertain. V lost 2 bases and J 4 bases, leaving 12 bases between the germline ends. Germline CDR1 reads MNHEY; CDR2 reads SVGEGT. The CDR3 spans 15 residues. The CDR3 spells CASSYPGKAGNTIYF. In DNA, the CDR3 is TGTGCCAGCAGTTACCCCGGGAAGGCGGGAAACACCATATATTTT.

The chain couples TRBV12-3 or TRBV12-4 to TRBJ1-1; D may be TRBD1 (6 bases). V dropped 6 bases and J dropped 5 bases, with 10 bases sitting between them. CDR3 size: 12 residues. CDR3 residues: CASRQGRTEAFF. The CDR3 DNA reads as TGTGCCAGCAGACAGGGTCGGACTGAAGCTTTCTTT.

This clone has only a few counts. The chain has TRBV19 and TRBJ1-2; no clear D gene. From germline, CDR1 is LNHDA and CDR2 SQIVND (reference sequence). The germline V and J ends were trimmed by 1 base and 6 bases, with 9 bases remaining between them. The CDR3 is 13 residues long. The CDR3 here is CASSIGGYDGYTF. DNA of the CDR3: TGTGCCAGTAGTATAGGAGGGTACGATGGCTACACCTTC.

CDR3 sequence reads: CASSYRPDSGANVLTF. CDR3 nucleotide sequence: TGTGCCAGCAGCTACAGGCCCGACTCTGGGGCCAACGTCCTGACTTTC. The V call is TRBV5-5, the J call TRBJ2-6; D is perhaps TRBD1 (5 bases). V lost 3 bases and J lost 0, with 10 bases in between. This CDR3 has 16 amino acids. Germline CDR1 SGHKS, CDR2 YYEKEE (reference sequence). The full variable domain, in which reference TRBV5-5 and TRBJ2-6 provide the parts outside the CDR3, is DAGVTQSPTHLIKTRGQQVTLRCSPISGHKSVSWYQQVLGQGPQFIFQYYEKEERGRGNFPDRFSARQFPNYSSELNVNALLLGDSALYLCASSYRPDSGANVLTFGAGSRLTVL.

This sequence joins TRBV28 and TRBJ2-3; 9 positions match TRBD1. Germline CDR1 reads MDHEN; CDR2 reads SYDVKM. The ends lost 2 bases at V and 1 base at J; junction bases unmatched: 7. The length of the CDR3 is 17 residues. The CDR3 spells CASSLPWTGAGTDTQYF. CDR3 in DNA: TGTGCCAGCAGTTTACCCTGGACAGGGGCAGGCACAGATACGCAGTATTTT.

The chain couples TRBV9 to TRBJ2-2; tentatively, D is TRBD1 (6 bases). In germline, CDR1 is SGDLS, CDR2 YYNGEE. V dropped 3 bases and J dropped 3 bases, with 15 bases sitting between them. The CDR3 consists of 16 residues. The CDR3 spells CASSGSTGFDTGELFF. As DNA, the CDR3 is TGTGCCAGCAGCGGTAGTACAGGGTTCGACACCGGGGAGCTGTTTTTT.

V gene TRBV6-6 combines with J gene TRBJ1-5; D is uncertain. Trimming shortened V by 0 bases and J by 11 bases, and 11 bases separated the two germline ends. Germline CDR1 MNHNY, CDR2 SVGAGI (reference sequence). The CDR3 totals 13 residues. CDR3 residues: CASSYSFGGSQHF. CDR3 DNA: TGTGCCAGCAGTTACTCGTTTGGAGGGTCCCAGCATTTT.

The chain recombines TRBV3-1 (or the pseudogene TRBV3-2) with TRBJ2-7; 11 nucleotides match TRBD1. CDR1 and CDR2 from the germline V gene are LGHDT and YNNKEL (reference sequence). The trim removed 1 base at V and 9 bases at J, leaving 5 bases unmatched. CDR3 length: 14 residues. CDR3 nucleotides: TGTGCCAGCAGCCAAGGGACAGGGGGCTACCCGCAGTACTTC. This sequence encodes CASSQGTGGYPQYF.

The rearrangement links TRBV3-1 (or the pseudogene TRBV3-2) to TRBJ1-1; D not resolved. This CDR3 is built from 16 residues. V was trimmed by 0 bases and J by 0 bases, leaving 11 bases between them. CDR1 LGHDT and CDR2 YNNKEL come from the germline V gene (reference sequence). CDR3 sequence reads: CASSQELRDMNTEAFF. CDR3 sequence (DNA): TGTGCCAGCAGCCAAGAGTTGCGGGATATGAACACTGAAGCTTTCTTT.

In its sample, this clone was seen a few times. The V call is TRBV28, the J call TRBJ1-1; D remains unclear. This CDR3 has 17 residues. Trimming shortened V by 3 bases and J by 10 bases, and 27 bases separated the two germline ends. Germline assignment: CDR1 MDHEN and CDR2 SYDVKM. The CDR3 spells CASSFLRVIGTSLGAFF. The CDR3 nucleotides read TGTGCCAGCAGTTTTTTGCGGGTCATAGGTACATCGTTAGGAGCTTTCTTT. Full variable domain (rest looked up from reference TRBV28 and TRBJ1-1): DVKVTQSSRYLVKRTGEKVFLECVQDMDHENMFWYRQDPGLGLRLIYFSYDVKMKEKGDIPEGYSVSREKKERFSLILESASTNQTSMYLCASSFLRVIGTSLGAFFGQGTRLTVV.

This chain uses TRBV28 with TRBJ2-5; 9 bases are shared with TRBD2. CDR1 is MDHEN, CDR2 SYDVKM, per germline. The CDR3 runs 14 residues. V lost 7 bases to trimming and J lost 8 bases; unmatched junction nucleotides: 11. Here the CDR3 reads CASTAGGGQGTQYF. CDR3 nucleotides: TGTGCCAGCACTGCGGGGGGGGGACAAGGTACCCAGTACTTC. Filled out from reference TRBV28 and TRBJ2-5, the complete variable domain reads DVKVTQSSRYLVKRTGEKVFLECVQDMDHENMFWYRQDPGLGLRLIYFSYDVKMKEKGDIPEGYSVSREKKERFSLILESASTNQTSMYLCASTAGGGQGTQYFGPGTRLLVL.

This chain joins TRBV4-2 and TRBJ1-4, with D perhaps matching TRBD1 (5 bases). This CDR3 is 16 amino acids long. Germline CDR1 reads LGHNA; CDR2 reads YNFKEQ. Trimming stripped 1 base from V and 1 base from J, with 10 bases between. The chain's CDR3 is CASSQGGGRTNEKLFF. The CDR3 DNA reads as TGTGCCAGCAGCCAAGGGGGGGGGAGAACTAATGAAAAACTGTTTTTT.

V gene TRBV2 combines with J gene TRBJ2-7; TRBD1 matches 7 bases. After removal of 7 bases from V and 5 bases from J, the junction contained 8 bases not matched to a gene. CDR3 length: 13 amino acids. Germline V gene data show CDR1 as SNHLY and CDR2 as FYNNEI. The CDR3 here is CASTKDRSHEQYF. As DNA, the CDR3 is TGTGCCAGCACCAAGGACAGGTCCCACGAGCAGTACTTC.

V usage is TRBV30 and J usage is TRBJ2-7; 12 nucleotides match TRBD1. Germline V gene data show CDR1 as GTSNPN and CDR2 as SVGIG (reference sequence). V lost 1 base and J lost 4; bases outside the gene matches: 8. This CDR3 region has 16 residues. CDR3 amino acids: CAWSAKGGQGAYEQYF. For the CDR3, the DNA is TGTGCCTGGAGTGCTAAGGGGGGACAGGGGGCTTACGAGCAGTACTTC.

This chain links TRBV18 with TRBJ2-3; no clear D gene. V was trimmed by 8 bases and J by 5 bases, leaving 14 bases between them. This CDR3 contains 13 residues. Germline CDR1 KGHSH, CDR2 LQKENI. The CDR3, as DNA: TGTGCCAGCACTACGCGGCTGGGAGATACGCAGTATTTT. It encodes CASTTRLGDTQYF.

The J gene is TRBJ1-1, the V gene TRBV5-1; D ambiguous. Germline assignment: CDR1 SGHRS and CDR2 YFSETQ. CDR3 size: 15 residues. V was pared by 2 bases and J by 1 base, with 12 bases between. The CDR3 sequence is CASSFGSTGNTEAFF. DNA for the CDR3: TGCGCCAGCAGCTTTGGATCGACTGGGAACACTGAAGCTTTCTTT.

This clone has just one count. This chain uses TRBV27 with TRBJ2-5; 10 bases are a match to TRBD2. The CDR3 is 15 residues long. Germline assignment: CDR1 MNHEY and CDR2 SMNVEV (reference sequence). Losses at the gene ends were 2 bases for V and 5 bases for J; bases not matched to a gene: 5. In DNA, the CDR3 is TGTGCCAGCAGTTTAAGCGGGGGGGCCTGGGAGACCCAGTACTTC. It specifies CASSLSGGAWETQYF.

This clone was detected once. The rearrangement joins TRBV24-1 to TRBJ2-2, with a tentative D call TRBD1 (5 bases). Germline CDR1 KGHDR, CDR2 SFDVKD. The CDR3 has 17 residues. The ends were cut back, 3 bases at V and 3 bases at J, with 16 bases in the middle. CDR3 amino acids: CATSDPLGPRDTGELFF. DNA for the CDR3: TGTGCCACCAGTGATCCCTTGGGGCCCCGTGACACCGGGGAGCTGTTTTTT.

This clone came up once. This rearrangement joins TRBV7-8 to TRBJ2-2; TRBD1 matches 10 bases. The germline V gene has CDR1 SGHVS and CDR2 FQNEAQ. The junction had 7 bases not matched to a gene; V was cut back by 4 bases and J by 5 bases. The CDR3 spans 16 residues. For the CDR3, the DNA is TGTGCCAGCAGCTCCCGGGACAGGGGTGGGACCGGGGAGCTGTTTTTT. This gives the protein CASSSRDRGGTGELFF.

The J gene is TRBJ2-1, the V gene TRBV9; D perhaps matches TRBD1 (6 bases). Germline V CDR1 and CDR2: SGDLS, YYNGEE. The CDR3 is 15 residues long. V was cut by 3 bases and J by 2 bases, with 12 bases left in between. The DNA for the CDR3 is TGTGCCAGCAGCGCTGGGGCAGGGGCCTACAATGAGCAGTTCTTC. Translating it yields CASSAGAGAYNEQFF. The full variable domain, in which reference TRBV9 and TRBJ2-1 provide the parts outside the CDR3, is DSGVTQTPKHLITATGQRVTLRCSPRSGDLSVYWYQQSLDQGLQFLIQYYNGEERAKGNILERFSAQQFPDLHSELNLSSLELGDSALYFCASSAGAGAYNEQFFGPGTRLTVL.

There are a few counts of this clone. This rearrangement joins TRBV29-1 to TRBJ2-7; 7 nucleotides match TRBD1. The CDR3 runs to 13 residues. From germline, CDR1 is SQVTM and CDR2 ANQGSEA. Losses at the gene ends were 2 bases for V and 6 bases for J; bases not matched to a gene: 7. CDR3 DNA: TGCAGCGTTGAATTACACCCAGGGGGCGAGCAGTACTTC. It encodes CSVELHPGGEQYF.

The chain has TRBV11-2 and TRBJ2-5; 12 bases line up with TRBD2. This CDR3 region has 16 residues. Germline CDR1 is SGHAT and CDR2 is FQNNGV. The V and J ends lost 1 base and 3 bases, in that order; junction bases with no gene match: 3. CDR3 nucleotides: TGTGCCAGCAGCTTAGCCCCTAGCGGGGGGGAAGAGACCCAGTACTTC. This gives the protein CASSLAPSGGEETQYF.

V and J are TRBV11-1 and TRBJ1-2; 11 bases are a match to TRBD1. The germline V gene has CDR1 SGHAT and CDR2 FQDESV (reference sequence). CDR3 length: 14 amino acids. V lost 5 bases to trimming and J lost 6 bases; unmatched junction nucleotides: 5. CDR3 coding DNA: TGTGCCAGCAGCGGTGGACAGGGGGCTGATGGCTACACCTTC. This translates into CASSGGQGADGYTF.

J is TRBJ1-2 and V is TRBV12-3 or TRBV12-4, with no clear D. This CDR3 is built from 12 residues. Between the trimmed V and J ends, which lost 6 bases and 4 bases, there was a span of 9 bases. CDR3 residues: CASSFSAYGYTF. Here the CDR3 DNA reads TGTGCCAGCAGCTTTAGTGCCTATGGCTACACCTTC.

The rearrangement links TRBV5-6 to TRBJ2-7; 8 bases fit TRBD1. Germline loops: CDR1 SGHDT, CDR2 YYEEEE. V shed 1 base and J 4 bases; nucleotides not matched to a gene: 7. The CDR3 is 15 residues long. CDR3 nucleotide sequence: TGTGCCAGCAGCTTGACCGGGACAGGACCATACGAGCAGTACTTC. Amino acids: CASSLTGTGPYEQYF. The full variable domain, completed using reference TRBV5-6 and TRBJ2-7, is DAGVTQSPTHLIKTRGQQVTLRCSPKSGHDTVSWYQQALGQGPQFIFQYYEEEERQRGNFPDRFSGHQFPNYSSELNVNALLLGDSALYLCASSLTGTGPYEQYFGPGTRLTVT.